The 10 T cell receptor beta chains below were found in one sample sequenced in a study of blood T cell repertoires in COVID-19 (dated by TCRdb to 2018 to 2021). The library was obtained by the immunoSEQ multiplex PCR assay. What TCRdb holds here is the immuneACCESS table cut down to in-frame rearrangements. Part of the clones is not present; checked against another copy, under half of the missing clones reflect an unresolved V gene, and the others are unexplained. Here the sample has about 100,000 clones; 80% occur a single time. About 8.7% of the sample lies in the top ten. Sequenced sample: peripheral blood. The receptor set was obtained from a man in his fifties or sixties who had recovered from COVID-19.

The gene calls are TRBV18 and TRBJ1-4, with TRBD1 as a possible D gene (5 bases). Germline CDR1 KGHSH, CDR2 LQKENI. This CDR3 has 15 residues. The V and J ends lost 0 bases and 7 bases respectively, with 12 bases between them. The CDR3 coding sequence is TGTGCCAGCTCACCACCGTCAGGGATGCGTGAAAAACTGTTTTTT. This encodes CASSPPSGMREKLFF.

J is TRBJ2-7 and V is TRBV2, with D possibly being TRBD1 (6 bases). Deletions cut 5 bases from V and 9 bases from J, with 14 bases between. This CDR3 is 12 amino acids long. Germline CDR1 and CDR2: SNHLY and FYNNEI. CDR3 DNA: TGTGCCAGCAGTTACGGACAGCCTGGGCAGTACTTC. It translates to CASSYGQPGQYF.

The sample holds a few counts of this clone. The chain carries TRBV30 and TRBJ2-7; D is ambiguous. Trimming cost V 0 bases and J 3 bases, with 12 bases left between them. The V gene's germline CDR1 is GTSNPN and CDR2 SVGIG (reference sequence). The CDR3 covers 14 residues. CDR3 region: CAWSVIGGSYEQYF. CDR3 sequence (DNA): TGTGCCTGGAGTGTAATAGGCGGCAGCTACGAGCAGTACTTC.

The gene calls are TRBV3-1 (or the pseudogene TRBV3-2) and TRBJ2-3, with no clear D. Trimming shortened V by 1 base and J by 5 bases, and 7 bases separated the two germline ends. The CDR3 loop spans 13 amino acids. The germline CDR1 and CDR2 sequences are LGHDT and YNNKEL (reference sequence). The CDR3 is CASSQVSRDTQYF. The CDR3 DNA reads TGTGCCAGCAGCCAAGTTTCCAGAGATACGCAGTATTTT.

The CDR3 is CASSLGPSLSGNTIYF. The CDR3 DNA is TGTGCCAGCAGCCTGGGGCCTAGTCTCTCTGGAAACACCATATATTTT. The chain carries TRBV7-3 and TRBJ1-3, with a tentative D call TRBD1 (5 bases). Trimming took 5 bases from V and 0 from J, leaving 14 bases between them. Germline values: CDR1 SGHTA, CDR2 FQGTGA. This CDR3 is built from 16 residues.

This chain connects TRBV29-1 to TRBJ1-1; D not certain. CDR3 length: 12 amino acids. The ends were cut back, 7 bases at V and 3 bases at J, with 12 bases in the middle. Germline V CDR1 and CDR2: SQVTM, ANQGSEA. The CDR3 coding sequence is TGCAGCGCGTTATCTATCTACACTGAAGCTTTCTTT. The encoded protein is CSALSIYTEAFF.

This clone was observed a handful of times. This sequence joins TRBV6-6 and TRBJ1-5; possible D gene TRBD1, 6 bases. The CDR3 has 13 amino acids. In germline, CDR1 is MNHNY, CDR2 SVGAGI (reference sequence). V was clipped by 7 bases and J by 5 bases, with 12 bases between them. CDR3 amino acids: CASMEQGHQPQHF. CDR3 nucleotide sequence: TGTGCCAGCATGGAACAGGGTCATCAGCCCCAGCATTTT.

The chain employs TRBV7-2 and TRBJ2-3, with D perhaps TRBD1 (6 bases). V lost 5 bases, J lost 1 base, and 25 bases lay in between. Germline loops: CDR1 SGHTA, CDR2 FQGNSA. The CDR3 extends over 19 amino acids. The CDR3 is CASSPHRGGGPLGTDTQYF. The CDR3 coding sequence is TGTGCCAGCAGCCCCCACCGGGGTGGGGGCCCCCTAGGCACAGATACGCAGTATTTT.

J is TRBJ2-3 and V is TRBV11-3; 11 nucleotides agree with TRBD2. CDR3 length: 17 residues. The germline V gene encodes CDR1 SGHNT and CDR2 YENEEA. Unmatched junction bases numbered 5, after V lost 3 bases and J lost 0 bases. This CDR3 is CASSFGTSGASTDTQYF. CDR3 nucleotides: TGTGCCAGCAGCTTCGGGACTAGCGGTGCTAGCACAGATACGCAGTATTTT.

This clone was observed once. This rearrangement joins TRBV10-3 to TRBJ2-6; 8 positions match TRBD2. The CDR3 runs to 18 residues. Germline V gives CDR1 ENHRY, CDR2 SYGVKD. Germline trimming cut 0 bases from V and 0 bases from J; bases unmatched to any gene: 4. CDR3 amino acids: CAISESIAGSSGANVLTF. DNA of the CDR3: TGTGCCATCAGTGAGTCGATAGCGGGAAGCTCTGGGGCCAACGTCCTGACTTTC.